This TCR beta chain derives from a study of blood T cell repertoires in COVID-19. Across the whole study: The United States, Italy and Spain supplied acute and convalescent COVID-19 samples.

Germline assignment: CDR1 SGHDN and CDR2 FVKESK. Trimming left V 0 bases short and J 7 bases short, with 7 bases between. CDR3 length: 14 residues. Resolution of symptoms, clearance, or two negative PCRs was present in recovered Cohort 3 donors. In the source study's methods: By means of reference gene primer amplification, nucleated cell counts were estimated. Some clones are missing from TCRdb's copy, which holds only in-frame ones; the method was immunoSEQ multiplex PCR. V and J calls and clone size are copied from that table; D and trimming were computed from the DNA. This sample has some 330,000 clones, with around four fifths found just once.

The TCR was taken from a woman aged 45-60 years who had recovered from COVID-19. Sequences were obtained from PBMCs or T cells enriched from blood (not recorded which). This rearrangement joins TRBV14 to TRBJ1-6; D uncertain. CDR3 in amino acids: CASSQDSKNSPLHF. For the CDR3, the DNA is TGTGCCAGCAGCCAAGACAGTAAGAATTCACCCCTCCACTTT. Full variable domain (rest looked up from reference TRBV14 and TRBJ1-6): EAGVTQFPSHSVIEKGQTVTLRCDPISGHDNLYWYRRVMGKEIKFLLHFVKESKQDESGMPNNRFLAERTGGTYSTLKVQPAELEDSGVYFCASSQDSKNSPLHFGNGTRLTVT.